This TCR beta chain was recorded in a study of cytomegalovirus exposure and HLA in healthy donors (dated 2017 in TCRdb). As for the study more broadly: In an earlier analysis of fewer than 750 of the donors, roughly 300 Gb of sequence data and just under 120 million unique TCR beta sequences from some 170 million T cells were reported. The later analysis used no new phenotypic data to find candidate immune exposures, relying instead on TCR beta sequences and their occurrence across donors. The T cell repertoires of around 730 subjects were profiled by immunosequencing and related to cytomegalovirus serostatus. An earlier analysis of 587 of the donors applied high-throughput TCR beta sequencing to assess whether each TCR beta V gene segment acted as functional or pseudogenic. In addition to the first cohort of several hundred subjects, a separate validation cohort of 130 or so different subjects was used. High-throughput TCR immunosequencing, statistical association of individual TCRs with disease status, and machine learning were combined to predict cytomegalovirus infection status. Four to six DR-DQ haplotypes were handled as single units for association and clustering because linkage in the cohort was strong. A later analysis re-examined previously published TCR beta repertoires from 610 or so donors and added high-resolution HLA genotyping to investigate patterns of TCR occurrence. Among the roughly 380 genotyped donors, around 79% belonged to the genetic ancestry cluster associated with self-reported Caucasian donors. Donor age, sex, ethnicity and CMV serostatus were compiled alongside the repertoire data. The study aimed to test whether signatures of past pathogen exposure could be identified by cataloging public T cell receptors. Every repertoire in the discovery cohort had been generated on one and the same sequencing platform. Class I and class II HLA loci were covered by the typing at four-digit resolution. Among 398 genotyped donors of the cohort, an average of about 240,000 unique TCR beta nucleotide sequences were sequenced per donor, roughly a sixth of them non-productive. Genome-wide SNP genotypes for about 55% of the 666 donors were used in a later genetic analysis, which treated that subset as a discovery cohort. Approximately 310 gigabases of sequencing data and approximately 93 million unique TCR sequences were included in an early release covering 500 to 750 HLA-typed donors. Typing coverage varied by locus: about 629-640 donors for A, B, C, DRB1 and DQB1; roughly 510 for DQA1; some 610 for DPA1; 450 to 480 for DPB1. The full study reports these points: Compared with equally common non-associated chains, HLA-associated TCR beta chains in a later analysis were more clonally expanded and had lower generation probabilities. Fewer than 20 rarely observed V segments, including chromosome 9 orphons, were excluded from the earlier analysis of almost 600 of the donors because counts were too low. Correlated functional status among segregating V segments might reflect linkage disequilibrium, but an unknown experimental factor could not be ruled out. A later genetic analysis reported fewer N-insertions in productive TCRs among donors in an Asian-associated ancestry cluster than the approximately 670-donor mean. At a false discovery rate of 0.05, a later analysis linked 16,951 TCR beta sequences to specific HLA alleles. An earlier analysis of 587 of the donors showed that most TCR beta V segments appeared in productive rearrangements either about 90% or about 30% of the time, which broadly matched IMGT annotations. While some public TCRs were present in many individuals, most TCR sequences turned up only very rarely across donors. Most CMV-associated TCR beta chains appeared to be HLA-restricted in a later analysis, and the HLA associations seemed to be driven largely by CMV exposure. A total of 150 to 200 TCR beta chains were listed by the study as associated with cytomegalovirus. A later genetic analysis associated a missense DCLRE1C variant with V-gene and J-gene trimming of TCR beta chains, and an independent cohort replicated the association. CMV serostatus was the only immune exposure information available for the cohort. Strong co-occurrence of HLA alleles, especially DR and DQ, made assigning TCR associations to individual alleles difficult. In both the original and validation cohorts, the classifier was reported to diagnose cytomegalovirus status with high specificity and sensitivity. In a later analysis, the rate of TCR association differed among HLA loci, with DRB1 alleles having the most associated TCRs and HLA-C alleles having the fewest. A cluster of highly shared sequence variants was judged likely to be a technical artifact of the sequencing pipeline. Several of the top co-occurrence clusters appeared to be linked to parvovirus B19, influenza, CMV and Epstein-Barr virus, according to a later analysis. The presence/absence analyses assumed that sequencing depth was roughly uniform across donors, and that assumption may not be true. A further reported finding was that TCR beta sequences accurately predicted the HLA-A and HLA-B alleles for most subjects in the first cohort. Because some donors lacked HLA typing at each locus, the association tests relied only on the typed subset. Some IMGT-functional V segments, including TRBV6-2 and TRBV6-3, could not be distinguished by the 87-base-pair reads and were therefore excluded. Only TCR beta chains were sequenced in this cohort, and the absence of alpha or paired-chain data limited detectable features. In vitro tests confirmed that a few of the cytomegalovirus-associated TCR beta chains recognize cytomegalovirus antigens. The authors suggested that the approach could potentially be extended to other disease states and immunological phenotypes.

The method behind the library was the immunoSEQ multiplex PCR assay. For the multiplex PCR, a mixture combining 60 forward primers for TCR Vbeta segments and 13 reverse primers for TCR Jbeta segments was used. A multiplex PCR assay on genomic DNA amplified the CDR3 region of rearranged TCR beta genes. The amplified TCR beta libraries were sequenced on the Illumina HiSeq System as 87-base-pair reads. For the original study's pipeline: A later analysis tallied about 77 million unique TCR beta chains across the 700 or so repertoires, and about 12 million of those chains were shared by two or more donors. A nearest-neighbor algorithm error-corrected the raw reads and collapsed the reads into unique sequences, merging closely related sequences to remove PCR and sequencing errors. Alignment of CDR3 sequences to IMGT reference sequences was used to assign V, D and J gene segments. For a sequence to be retained, a match of at least six nucleotides was required to both a V gene segment and a J gene segment. A rearrangement counted as productive if the CDR3 had no stop codons and remained in frame with V and J, and every other rearrangement counted as non-productive. Following IMGT convention, CDR3 was defined as the stretch from the second conserved V-encoded cysteine to the conserved J-encoded phenylalanine. In an earlier analysis of roughly 580 of the donors, sequences lacking an unambiguous match to a single V gene segment were excluded. An earlier analysis of several hundred of the donors called V segments functional above 56.7% productive rearrangements and segregating when the between-donor standard deviation exceeded 5%. A statistical classification framework was built to diagnose cytomegalovirus status from the catalog of TCR beta chain sequences. A later analysis assigned V and J genes by comparing TCR nucleotide sequences with IMGT/GENE-DB human TR gene sequences. In a later analysis, CDR3 sequences and most-parsimonious VDJ recombination scenarios were assigned using the TCRdist pipeline. In a later analysis, each TCR beta chain was defined by its CDR3 amino acid sequence together with its V-gene family, and reads without a unique V-gene family were excluded. To address suspected cross-contamination and a sequencing artifact, a later analysis removed a few hundred highly shared, low-generation-probability nucleotide sequences. In a later analysis, a clonal expansion index for each public chain was calculated from normalized within-repertoire ranks of inferred template counts. Generation probabilities in a later analysis came from a VDJ recombination model fitted to out-of-frame rearrangements, and those results were checked against IGoR. A later analysis scored TCR-TCR, TCR-HLA and TCR-CMV co-occurrence with hypergeometric tests, applying a repertoire-size bias correction to TCR pairs. To estimate false discovery rates, a later analysis permuted the HLA or CMV assignments 20 times. In a later analysis, co-occurring TCRs were grouped using DBSCAN, and TCRdist sequence similarity was added for clustering within HLA-allele-positive subsets. Co-occurrence clustering excluded repertoires with fewer than 30,000 or more than 120,000 public chains, plus five with anomalous nucleotide sharing. TCRdb re-hosts the immuneACCESS table, in-frame sequences only. Its copies lack some clones; in the studies checked, an unresolved V gene accounts for under half of them, and the cause for the rest is not known. Clonal size and the V and J genes are those of that table, whereas D and trimming came from the DNA. This sample lists 150,000 to 200,000 clones; roughly 80% were detected once. The ten largest clonotypes hold roughly 4.2% of the sample.

In total, 666 healthy bone marrow donors made up the cohort. All cohort members were sampled while nominally healthy, although unrecorded immune exposures were likely present. The donor was CMV seronegative and belonged to the group of 380 or so seronegative cohort members. Each donor provided a peripheral blood sample, and peripheral blood mononuclear cells were used for TCR beta sequencing. The Qiagen DNeasy Blood Extraction Kit was used to extract genomic DNA from the blood cell samples. CDR1 is given as KGHSH and CDR2 as LQKENI, both from the germline V gene. Cut back by 4 bases and 4 bases, the V and J ends lie 4 bases apart. The CDR3 starts with the cysteine, ends with the phenylalanine, and has 12 residues. Only CDR3 DNA remains: 36 bases, in frame from the first base. As regards this clone: Its recognized antigen is unknown. Base-call qualities are not available, and no considerably larger clone is one nucleotide away.

The material sequenced was PBMCs. The chain uses TRBV18 and TRBJ1-4; the D gene remains uncertain. The TCR originated in a man between 35 and 55 years old in good health and CMV-seronegative. The DNA reads as follows: TGTGCCAGCTCACTTTATAATGAAAAACTGTTTTTT. Translated, this gives CASSLYNEKLFF.